These 5 T cell receptor beta chains were all obtained from the same sample, sequenced in a study of T-cell memory formation after mild COVID-19. MiXCR was run by TCRdb on the 5' RACE reads, yielding one entry per CDR3 protein. The sample records tens of thousands of distinct CDR3 sequences, over 6.5% being singletons. The material sequenced was PBMCs or a T cell subset sorted from them (not recorded which). These TCRs come from a man between 18 and 29 years old who had mild COVID-19 (a few samples of this study predate the infection). Cell type and time point are not known.

This clonotype was seen a few times. The rearrangement uses TRBV12-3 or TRBV12-4 and TRBJ2-7; no clear D. The V end lost 5 bases, the J end lost 3 bases, and 23 bases lay between the germline ends. The CDR3 length is 17 residues. CDR3 amino acids: CASSLRDWGSSDYEQYV. The DNA of the CDR3 is TGTGCCAGCAGTCTACGAGATTGGGGTAGCAGTGACTACGAGCAGTACGTC.

This chain joins TRBV5-4 and TRBJ2-1, with D perhaps matching TRBD1 (6 bases). Germline CDR1 is SGHNT and CDR2 is YYREEE (reference sequence). The CDR3 has 16 amino acids. The V end lost 3 bases, the J end lost 4 bases, and 17 bases lay between the germline ends. The CDR3 reads CASSSDTLGAYNEQFF. The CDR3 DNA reads TGTGCCAGCAGCTCAGACACGTTGGGGGCTTACAATGAGCAGTTCTTC.

This clonotype appeared many times. This chain links TRBV5-6 with TRBJ2-7; 8 nucleotides match TRBD2. The CDR3 is made up of 15 amino acids. Germline trimming cut 3 bases from V and 0 bases from J; bases unmatched to any gene: 5. The V gene's germline CDR1 is SGHDT and CDR2 YYEEEE. The CDR3 spells CASSSSGGSSYEQYF. CDR3 DNA sequence: TGTGCCAGCAGCTCCAGCGGGGGAAGCTCCTACGAGCAGTACTTC. Together with reference TRBV5-6 and TRBJ2-7, the CDR3 gives the full variable domain: DAGVTQSPTHLIKTRGQQVTLRCSPKSGHDTVSWYQQALGQGPQFIFQYYEEEERQRGNFPDRFSGHQFPNYSSELNVNALLLGDSALYLCASSSSGGSSYEQYFGPGTRLTVT.

The chain carries TRBV7-9 and TRBJ2-1; a possible D gene is TRBD1 (5 bases). The V end lost 3 bases, the J end lost 4 bases, and 7 bases lay between the germline ends. The CDR3 has 13 amino acids. CDR1 and CDR2 (germline): SEHNR, FQNEAQ (reference sequence). CDR3 in amino acids: CASSFDSYNEQFF. The CDR3 DNA sequence: TGTGCCAGCAGCTTTGACAGTTACAATGAGCAGTTCTTC.

V gene TRBV27 combines with J gene TRBJ1-1, with D possibly matching TRBD1 (5 bases). Germline lookup yields CDR1 MNHEY and CDR2 SMNVEV (reference sequence). The CDR3 runs 13 residues. Trimming removed 4 bases from V and 2 bases from J, with 8 bases in between. The CDR3 spells CASSYGANTEAFF. The CDR3 nucleotides read TGTGCCAGCAGTTACGGGGCTAACACTGAAGCTTTCTTT.